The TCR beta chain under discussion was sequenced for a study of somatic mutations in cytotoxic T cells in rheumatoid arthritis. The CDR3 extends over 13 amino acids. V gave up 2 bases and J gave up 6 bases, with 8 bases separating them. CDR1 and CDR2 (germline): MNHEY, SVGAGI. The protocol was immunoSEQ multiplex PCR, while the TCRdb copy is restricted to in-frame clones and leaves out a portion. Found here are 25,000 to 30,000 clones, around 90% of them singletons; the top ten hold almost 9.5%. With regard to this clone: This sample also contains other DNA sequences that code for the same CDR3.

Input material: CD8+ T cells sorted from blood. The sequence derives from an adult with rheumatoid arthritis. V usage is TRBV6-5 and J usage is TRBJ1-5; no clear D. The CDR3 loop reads CASSYTGFQPQHF. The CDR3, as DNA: TGTGCCAGCAGTTACACCGGATTTCAGCCCCAGCATTTT.